This TCR beta chain was retrieved from a study of T cell clonality in common variable immunodeficiency. Using immunoSEQ multiplex PCR, the repertoire was profiled, and TCRdb retains in-frame clones only, with some absent. Listed here are tens of thousands of clones without any singletons, the top ten holding 2.5% to 3.5%. CDR3 size: 16 residues. In germline, CDR1 is LGHNA, CDR2 YNFKEQ. V was clipped by 0 bases and J by 7 bases; unmatched bases: 9. For this clone: The sequence runs out 3 residues before the end of the CDR3; the remainder is reconstructed from the germline J gene.

This clonotype was obtained from a person aged 18 to 75 in good health. The J gene is TRBJ2-5, the V gene TRBV4-2, with 9 bases lining up with TRBD2. Material for sequencing was peripheral blood mononuclear cells. CDR3 bases read: TGTGCCAGCAGCCAAGATCCCACTAGCGGGTTTGGGACC. Protein sequence: CASSQDPTSGFGT. The CDR3 in full is CASSQDPTSGFGTQYF.